Below, 5 T cell receptor beta chains from the same sample are listed, as sequenced in a study of blood T cell repertoires in COVID-19. Using immunoSEQ multiplex PCR, the repertoire was profiled, and TCRdb retains in-frame clones only, with some absent. The sample contains 80,000 to 100,000 clones, 70% to 90% of which appear only once. The sequenced material came from peripheral blood. The receptors were sampled from a man aged 65 to 85 with acute or convalescent COVID-19.

The chain combines TRBV5-6 with TRBJ1-3; no clear D gene. Germline loops: CDR1 SGHDT, CDR2 YYEEEE. CDR3 length: 12 residues. V was cut by 2 bases and J by 4 bases, with 4 bases left in between. In DNA, the CDR3 is TGTGCCAGCAGCTTCAGAGGAAACACCATATATTTT. This encodes CASSFRGNTIYF.

J is TRBJ1-1 and V is TRBV19, with 9 bases identical to TRBD1. The junction had 8 bases not matched to a gene; V was cut back by 1 base and J by 2 bases. The V gene's germline CDR1 is LNHDA and CDR2 SQIVND (reference sequence). CDR3 size: 17 residues. The CDR3 DNA reads as TGTGCCAGTAGTATAGTTCTAGGGACAGGGTCAAACACTGAAGCTTTCTTT. It codes for CASSIVLGTGSNTEAFF.

The V call is TRBV6-5, the J call TRBJ2-6; 9 nucleotides line up with TRBD1. V lost 6 bases and J lost 8; bases outside the gene matches: 5. This CDR3 has 14 amino acids. CDR1 is MNHEY, CDR2 SVGAGI, per germline. CDR3 loop: CASSPGQGTNVLTF. DNA of the CDR3: TGTGCCAGCAGCCCGGGACAGGGCACCAACGTCCTGACTTTC.

The chain carries TRBV5-6 and TRBJ1-2; D may be TRBD1 (6 bases). CDR3 length equals 15 residues. The germline V and J ends were trimmed by 3 bases and 5 bases, with 17 bases remaining between them. Per the germline V gene, CDR1 is SGHDT and CDR2 is YYEEEE. CDR3 DNA: TGTGCCAGCAGCTCCACCGGGAGGGGGGGTTATGGCTACACCTTC. It is translated as CASSSTGRGGYGYTF.

This clone was observed a few times. The V and J genes are TRBV2 and TRBJ1-4; a possible D gene is TRBD1 (5 bases). V lost 5 bases and J 4 bases, leaving 20 bases between the germline ends. CDR3 length equals 17 residues. Per germline, CDR1 SNHLY and CDR2 FYNNEI. The CDR3 loop reads CASSPTGDWEINEKLFF. In DNA, the CDR3 is TGTGCCAGCAGTCCCACGGGGGACTGGGAAATTAATGAAAAACTGTTTTTT.